The clone carrying this T cell receptor beta chain was seen a single time. The protocol was immunoSEQ multiplex PCR, while the TCRdb copy is restricted to in-frame clones and leaves out a portion. The sample has more than 150,000 clones, roughly 80% seen once. This record comes from a study of blood T cell repertoires in COVID-19. The wider study: COVID-19 samples, acute and convalescent, were from the United States, Italy and Spain. PBMCs, B-cell-depleted T cells, or T cells provided the cDNA or gDNA that made up the material.

The CDR3 is 15 amino acids. Trimming left V 0 bases short and J 5 bases short, with 13 bases between. CDR1 and CDR2 (germline): MNHNY, SVGAGI (reference sequence). The clonotype comes from a woman between 50 and 59 years old who had recovered from COVID-19. Material: PBMCs or T cells enriched from blood (not recorded which). The chain recombines TRBV6-6 with TRBJ1-2, with a possible D match to TRBD1 (6 bases). CDR3 in amino acids: CASSYSSQGEYGYTF. DNA of the CDR3: TGTGCCAGCAGTTACTCTTCACAGGGAGAGTATGGCTACACCTTC.